This TCR beta chain was found in a study of blood T cell repertoires in COVID-19. Study-wide background: Donors in the United States, Italy and Spain gave samples during acute or convalescent COVID-19. In each case, the material was cDNA or gDNA derived from T cells, B-cell-depleted T cells, or PBMCs.

Per the authors' pipeline: From reference gene primer amplification, estimates of nucleated cell counts were derived. The protocol was immunoSEQ multiplex PCR, while the TCRdb copy is restricted to in-frame clones and leaves out a portion. That table gives V, J and clone size, and the DNA gave D and trimming. The table shows over 90,000 clones, with around nine tenths occurring only once. The CDR3 is 14 amino acids. Germline V gives CDR1 SGHRS, CDR2 YFSETQ. V lost 0 bases, J lost 8 bases, and 9 bases lay in between. This TCR was sampled from a man aged 50 or older with acute or convalescent COVID-19. The sequencing sample was made of peripheral blood. The gene calls are TRBV5-1 and TRBJ1-6; D gene ambiguous. The CDR3 sequence is CASSLGPSYSPLHF. The CDR3 DNA follows: TGCGCCAGCAGCTTGGGGCCCTCTTATTCACCCCTCCACTTT.